Listed here are 20 T cell receptor beta chains from one sample, sequenced in a study of regulatory and conventional T cells in RAG deficiency (dated by TCRdb to about 2017). Library generation was performed with the immunoSEQ multiplex PCR assay. TCRdb mirrors the immuneACCESS table, restricted to in-frame sequences. Some clones are absent from its copies; in checked studies, under half trace to an unresolved V gene, and the reason for the others is unknown. The sample has around 29,000 clones on record, roughly 96% of them singletons. The leading ten clones occupy approximately 0.18% of the sample. Before genomic DNA extraction, conventional CD4+ T cells were purified from blood as CD25-low CD127-high cells. The same sample was also studied in work on regulatory T cells. The second paper further reports: The multiplex PCR relied on 52 forward TRBV primers and 13 reverse TRBJ primers, and amplification bias was corrected through assay-based and computational methods.

The sample consisted of CD25- CD4+ T cells sorted from blood. These receptors were collected from a human donor in good health.

The genes are TRBV30 and TRBJ2-7; unclear D gene. Germline V lookup: CDR1 GTSNPN, CDR2 SVGIG (reference sequence). The CDR3 has 12 amino acids. Trimming pared 0 bases from V and 7 bases from J, leaving 10 bases between. The CDR3 bases are TGTGCCTGGAGTGTATCAGGCTGGGAGCAGTACTTC. Residues: CAWSVSGWEQYF.

In its sample, this clone was seen a few times. V usage is TRBV25-1 and J usage is TRBJ1-4; a weak D match, TRBD1 (5 bases). This CDR3 has 13 residues. CDR1 and CDR2 from the germline V gene are MGHDK and SYGVNS. Deletions cut 6 bases from V and 2 bases from J, with 7 bases between. For the CDR3, the DNA is TGTGCCAGCAGGGGGCGGACTAATGAAAAACTGTTTTTT. Amino acids: CASRGRTNEKLFF. Full variable domain (outside the CDR3, taken from reference TRBV25-1 and TRBJ1-4): EADIYQTPRYLVIGTGKKITLECSQTMGHDKMYWYQQDPGMELHLIHYSYGVNSTEKGDLSSESTVSRIRTEHFPLTLESARPSHTSQYLCASRGRTNEKLFFGSGTQLSVL.

The rearrangement joins TRBV6-1 to TRBJ1-2; TRBD1 matches 7 bases. The CDR3 runs 14 residues. The germline gives CDR1 MNHNS, CDR2 SASEGT. After removal of 7 bases from V and 4 bases from J, the junction contained 9 bases not matched to a gene. This CDR3 is CASILPGQIYGYTF. Written as DNA, the CDR3 is TGTGCCAGCATACTTCCGGGACAGATCTATGGCTACACCTTC.

This clone has a single count. The gene calls are TRBV5-6 and TRBJ1-2; TRBD1 might be the D (6 bases). Germline CDR1 and CDR2: SGHDT and YYEEEE. V was pared by 4 bases and J by 2 bases, with 12 bases between. The CDR3 totals 14 residues. The CDR3 DNA follows: TGTGCCAGCAGCGTTGTGCAGGGGAACTATGGCTACACCTTC. Its protein product is CASSVVQGNYGYTF.

This clone has more than one count but fewer than ten. The chain links TRBV5-1 to TRBJ2-6, with 10 bases that match TRBD1. The length of the CDR3 is 18 residues. V lost 0 bases to trimming and J lost 0 bases; unmatched junction nucleotides: 3. CDR1 is SGHRS, CDR2 YFSETQ, per germline. This CDR3 is CASSLGGTGVSGANVLTF. In nucleotides, the CDR3 is TGCGCCAGCAGCTTGGGCGGGACAGGGGTCTCTGGGGCCAACGTCCTGACTTTC.

In DNA, the CDR3 is TGTGCCAGCAGTTCGTGGAGCCCGGTGAACACTGAAGCTTTCTTT. Protein: CASSSWSPVNTEAFF. The chain employs TRBV27 and TRBJ1-1; no firm D call. Trimming stripped 4 bases from V and 0 bases from J, with 12 bases between. This CDR3 comprises 15 residues. Per germline, CDR1 MNHEY and CDR2 SMNVEV (reference sequence).

V is TRBV27 and J is TRBJ1-5; D is undetermined. V lost 2 bases and J 6 bases, leaving 11 bases between the germline ends. There are 14 residues in the CDR3. Germline CDR1 and CDR2: MNHEY and SMNVEV (reference sequence). CDR3 amino acids: CASSLGRSAQPQHF. The DNA for the CDR3 is TGTGCCAGCAGTTTAGGGAGATCCGCTCAGCCCCAGCATTTT.

This clone showed up just once. The chain couples TRBV28 to TRBJ2-3; 9 bases are shared with TRBD2. CDR1 and CDR2 (germline): MDHEN, SYDVKM. The V segment lost 8 bases and the J segment 1 base; nucleotides outside the gene matches: 4. The CDR3 extends over 14 amino acids. The CDR3 reads CASGKRGGTDTQYF. CDR3 in DNA: TGTGCCAGCGGAAAGCGGGGGGGCACAGATACGCAGTATTTT. Drawing the rest from reference TRBV28 and TRBJ2-3, the complete variable domain is DVKVTQSSRYLVKRTGEKVFLECVQDMDHENMFWYRQDPGLGLRLIYFSYDVKMKEKGDIPEGYSVSREKKERFSLILESASTNQTSMYLCASGKRGGTDTQYFGPGTRLTVL.

The chain couples TRBV5-1 to TRBJ1-2, with unresolved D. CDR1 SGHRS and CDR2 YFSETQ come from the germline V gene. This CDR3 is 13 amino acids long. Trimming shortened V by 7 bases and J by 0 bases, and 10 bases separated the two germline ends. The CDR3 here is CASRRESNYGYTF. The CDR3 bases are TGCGCCAGCCGGCGGGAGTCTAACTATGGCTACACCTTC.

The chain uses TRBV13 and TRBJ2-2; D ambiguous. CDR1 and CDR2 from the germline V gene are PRHDT and FYEKMQ (reference sequence). The CDR3 sequence is 14 residues long. Trimming cost V 5 bases and J 1 base, with 8 bases left between them. DNA for the CDR3: TGTGCCAGCAGCCTACAGTTGAACACCGGGGAGCTGTTTTTT. This translates into CASSLQLNTGELFF.

This clone was seen just once. The chain is built from TRBV6-5 and TRBJ2-4; possibly TRBD2 for D (8 bases). The ends were cut back, 5 bases at V and 9 bases at J, with 17 bases in the middle. The germline gives CDR1 MNHEY, CDR2 SVGAGI. The CDR3 contains 14 residues. CDR3 amino acids: CASSADRRGVIQYF. In nucleotides, the CDR3 is TGTGCCAGCAGTGCGGACAGGCGGGGGGTCATTCAGTACTTC.

This rearrangement joins TRBV25-1 to TRBJ1-1; TRBD1 might be the D (6 bases). V gave up 2 bases and J gave up 5 bases, with 15 bases separating them. The CDR3 loop spans 15 amino acids. Germline lookup yields CDR1 MGHDK and CDR2 SYGVNS. The CDR3 bases are TGTGCCAGCAGTGAAAAGACAGGAAGGCGGACTGAAGCTTTCTTT. This sequence encodes CASSEKTGRRTEAFF.

In DNA, the CDR3 is TGTGCCAGCAGTGAAAGGGGCTGGCGGGGGCTCACAGATACGCAGTATTTT. Protein product: CASSERGWRGLTDTQYF. This chain joins TRBV2 and TRBJ2-3; TRBD2 is a possible D gene (7 bases). The CDR3 sequence is 17 residues long. The germline gives CDR1 SNHLY, CDR2 FYNNEI. V shed 2 bases and J shed 2 bases, with 17 bases lying between them.

The chain links TRBV5-1 to TRBJ2-3, with 9 bases fitting TRBD2. The ends lost 0 bases at V and 2 bases at J; junction bases unmatched: 4. This CDR3 has 16 amino acids. Looked up from germline, CDR1 is SGHRS and CDR2 is YFSETQ. The DNA of the CDR3 is TGCGCCAGCAGCTTGGAGGTAGCGGGGGTCACAGATACGCAGTATTTT. It translates to CASSLEVAGVTDTQYF.

The count of this clone is one. The CDR3 loop is CASTRDREGYTF. CDR3 DNA: TGTGCCAGCACCCGGGACAGGGAGGGCTACACCTTC. The chain combines TRBV6-5 with TRBJ1-2; 9 nucleotides agree with TRBD1. CDR1 is MNHEY and CDR2 is SVGAGI in the germline V gene. The CDR3 is 12 amino acids. Trimming took 7 bases from V and 8 from J; bases not matched to a gene: 5.

V and J are TRBV5-1 and TRBJ1-2; 8 bases align to TRBD1. This CDR3 is 16 amino acids long. V shed 0 bases and J 0 bases; nucleotides not matched to a gene: 4. Per germline, CDR1 SGHRS and CDR2 YFSETQ. The CDR3 region is CASSLVGQGTNYGYTF. The CDR3 region has the DNA TGCGCCAGCAGCTTGGTAGGACAGGGTACTAACTATGGCTACACCTTC.

The rearrangement uses TRBV5-1 and TRBJ1-1; D call uncertain. V was pared by 2 bases and J by 8 bases, with 16 bases between. This CDR3 has 14 residues. Germline V gene data show CDR1 as SGHRS and CDR2 as YFSETQ. The DNA for the CDR3 is TGCGCCAGCAGCTTAGGGAGAGTCAAAGGAGAAGCTTTCTTT. Protein sequence: CASSLGRVKGEAFF.

V usage is TRBV27 and J usage is TRBJ1-5; 7 nucleotides agree with TRBD1. CDR3 length: 15 residues. Germline values: CDR1 MNHEY, CDR2 SMNVEV (reference sequence). V was pared by 6 bases and J by 1 base, with 6 bases of the junction left unmatched. The CDR3 here is CASRNAQGSNQPQHF. Here the CDR3 DNA reads TGTGCCAGCAGAAACGCACAGGGGAGCAATCAGCCCCAGCATTTT.

The gene calls are TRBV19 and TRBJ2-4; 12 bases fit TRBD2. Germline V gene lookup returns CDR1 LNHDA and CDR2 SQIVND (reference sequence). V lost 9 bases, J lost 1 base, and 4 bases stayed unmatched. The CDR3 sequence is 15 residues long. The CDR3 sequence: CASQTSGGAKNIQYF. The DNA of the CDR3 is TGTGCCAGCCAAACTAGCGGGGGGGCCAAAAACATTCAGTACTTC.

The chain has TRBV4-2 and TRBJ2-3; 8 nucleotides line up with TRBD2. The CDR3 consists of 14 residues. V trimming: 0 bases; J trimming: 11 bases; junction bases outside the gene matches: 7. Germline values: CDR1 LGHNA, CDR2 YNFKEQ. In DNA, the CDR3 is TGTGCCAGCAGCCAAGATCAGCGGGGGAGACTGCAGTATTTT. Protein sequence: CASSQDQRGRLQYF.